The rows below give T cell receptor beta chains drawn from one sample of a study of shared clonotypes between healthy human individuals. Libraries were prepared by immunoSEQ multiplex PCR; TCRdb keeps only in-frame clonotypes and omits some of them. The data contain a few million clones, under 95% of them singletons. Material: naive CD4+ T cells from PBMCs. These receptors were obtained from a man between 18 and 35 years old in good health. Some clones in this sample may be carry-over from other donors' samples. Both conserved end residues are part of each CDR3. D genes are given only for firm matches. Only part of the rows carry a size: once, few, many, or a class if the clone is expanded.

TRBJ2-2 TRBV12-5 . . CASGYARREQRGQNTGELFF TGTGCTAGTGGTTATGCGCGACGGGAGCAACGGGGGCAGAACACCGGGGAGCTGTTTTTT
TRBJ2-7 TRBV29-1 . . CSVEEGASDYEQYF TGCAGCGTTGAAGAAGGGGCTTCGGACTACGAGCAGTACTTC
TRBJ1-2 TRBV2 TRBD1 once CASGRTGYGYTF TGTGCCAGCGGCCGGACAGGGTATGGCTACACCTTC
TRBJ2-3 TRBV28 . . CASSTSRPFLNTQYF TGTGCCAGCAGTACTTCTCGGCCCTTCTTAAATACGCAGTATTTT
TRBJ2-1 TRBV11-1 . . CASSLSALGEEQFF TGTGCCAGCAGCTTATCGGCGCTGGGGGAGGAGCAGTTCTTC
TRBJ2-3 TRBV11-2 . once CASSREILADTQYF TGTGCCAGCAGCCGTGAGATTTTAGCGGATACGCAGTATTTT
TRBJ2-7 TRBV20-1 . . CSAPDVQQYF TGCAGTGCTCCCGATGTCCAGCAGTACTTC
TRBJ1-1 TRBV11-2 TRBD1 . CASSPGQRYTEAFF TGTGCCAGCAGCCCGGGACAGAGATACACTGAAGCTTTCTTT
TRBJ1-1 TRBV5-1 . once CASSLDLLGGTEAFF TGCGCCAGCAGCTTGGATCTATTAGGGGGGACTGAAGCTTTCTTT
TRBJ1-1 TRBV29-1 TRBD1 . CSVGGYGTGNPNTEAFF TGCAGCGTTGGGGGTTACGGGACAGGAAACCCGAACACTGAAGCTTTCTTT
TRBJ1-3 TRBV4-2 . . CASSQVAESSGNTIYF TGTGCCAGCAGCCAAGTCGCGGAAAGCTCTGGAAACACCATATATTTT
TRBJ1-2 TRBV29-1 . . CSVEVVRGGGYTF TGCAGCGTTGAAGTCGTCAGGGGTGGAGGCTACACCTTC
TRBJ2-3 TRBV29-1 . . CSVEGGKGTDTQYF TGCAGCGTTGAAGGCGGGAAAGGAACAGATACGCAGTATTTT
TRBJ2-1 TRBV10-3 . . CAISESGSYNEQFF TGTGCCATCAGTGAGTCTGGCTCCTACAATGAGCAGTTCTTC
TRBJ2-7 TRBV6-5 TRBD2 . CASRSAGGSYEQYF TGTGCCAGCAGATCAGCGGGAGGATCCTACGAGCAGTACTTC
TRBJ2-5 TRBV7-9 TRBD1 . CASRSGTSGGTQYF TGTGCCAGCAGATCGGGCACTTCAGGGGGGACCCAGTACTTC
TRBJ2-1 TRBV11-2 TRBD2 . CASSLLHRTGTSGGGEQFF TGTGCCAGCAGCTTACTACACCGAACCGGGACTAGCGGGGGGGGAGAGCAGTTCTTC
TRBJ1-6 TRBV7-8 . . CASSLEGQTTGSPLHF TGTGCCAGCAGCTTAGAAGGCCAAACCACCGGGTCACCCCTCCACTTT
TRBJ2-7 TRBV5-8 TRBD2 . CASSLDPTPKIVSGSPEQYF TGTGCCAGCAGCTTGGATCCGACACCCAAGATCGTTAGCGGGAGTCCAGAGCAGTACTTC
TRBJ1-3 TRBV5-1 TRBD1 . CASSAGGSGNTIYF TGCGCCAGCAGCGCAGGGGGGTCTGGAAACACCATATATTTT
TRBJ1-1 TRBV5-4 TRBD1 . CASSLKQGATEAFF TGTGCCAGCAGCTTGAAACAGGGGGCAACTGAAGCTTTCTTT
TRBJ2-7 TRBV4-1 . once CASSQVGQVSEQYF TGCGCCAGCAGCCAAGTTGGGCAGGTGAGCGAGCAGTACTTC
TRBJ2-1 TRBV6-4 . once CASKEVLGIF TGTGCCAGCAAGGAGGTTTTAGGAATCTTC
TRBJ2-7 TRBV28 TRBD2 . CASRPRAGVTYEQYF TGTGCCAGCAGGCCACGAGCGGGAGTTACCTACGAGCAGTACTTC
TRBJ2-1 TRBV29-1 . once CSSSGMRTQDNEQFF TGCAGCTCCTCAGGGATGAGGACACAAGACAATGAGCAGTTCTTC
TRBJ2-7 TRBV4-1 . . CASSQADYGIGSYEQYF TGCGCCAGCAGCCAAGCGGACTACGGGATTGGCTCCTACGAGCAGTACTTC
TRBJ2-7 TRBV5-5 . . CASSFSAGQTYEQYF TGTGCCAGCAGCTTTAGTGCGGGACAGACCTACGAGCAGTACTTC
TRBJ2-7 TRBV2 . once CASRVGNPYEQYF TGTGCCAGCAGGGTCGGGAACCCCTACGAGCAGTACTTC
TRBJ2-7 TRBV4-1 . . CASSQDRGGYEQYF TGCGCCAGCAGCCAAGATCGAGGGGGCTACGAGCAGTACTTC
TRBJ2-3 TRBV7-2 . . CASSLSTSTDTQYF TGTGCCAGCAGCTTAAGCACTAGCACAGATACGCAGTATTTT
TRBJ2-7 TRBV5-1 TRBD1 . CASSTSTGSTYEQYF TGCGCCAGCAGCACCTCGACAGGGAGTACCTACGAGCAGTACTTC
TRBJ2-5 TRBV9 . . CASSARGGVETQYF TGTGCCAGCAGCGCAAGGGGTGGGGTAGAGACCCAGTACTTC
TRBJ1-1 TRBV2 TRBD1 . CASNQGDTEAFF TGTGCCAGCAATCAGGGGGACACTGAAGCTTTCTTT
TRBJ2-3 TRBV5-1 TRBD1 . CASSLGVQGAMDTQYF TGCGCCAGCAGCTTGGGGGTCCAGGGGGCTATGGATACGCAGTATTTT
TRBJ1-5 TRBV6-5 . . CASRRRGNQPQHF TGTGCCAGCAGGAGAAGGGGCAATCAGCCCCAGCATTTT
TRBJ2-5 TRBV2 TRBD1 . CASMSQGTSVETQYF TGTGCCAGCATGTCACAGGGGACCTCCGTGGAGACCCAGTACTTC
TRBJ2-5 TRBV15 TRBD1 . CATSPDRGETQYF TGTGCCACCAGCCCGGACAGGGGAGAGACCCAGTACTTC
TRBJ1-5 TRBV6-1 . . CASSEVAGWQPQHF TGTGCCAGCAGTGAAGTGGCAGGGTGGCAGCCCCAGCATTTT
TRBJ2-7 TRBV7-9 . . CASSRRGGYEQYF TGTGCCAGCAGCCGCAGGGGGGGCTACGAGCAGTACTTC
TRBJ2-1 TRBV18 . once CASSPPGLRRMGEQFF TGTGCCAGCTCACCACCGGGACTCAGACGTATGGGTGAGCAGTTCTTC
TRBJ1-4 TRBV19 . . CASSTDRFATNEKLFF TGTGCCAGTAGTACCGACAGGTTTGCAACTAATGAAAAACTGTTTTTT
TRBJ1-1 TRBV4-2 . . CASSPPSAGGLGEAFF TGTGCCAGCAGCCCTCCTTCGGCGGGGGGGCTGGGTGAAGCTTTCTTT
TRBJ1-5 TRBV19 . . CASSTPQVENQPQHF TGTGCCAGTAGTACGCCACAGGTGGAGAATCAGCCCCAGCATTTT
TRBJ1-3 TRBV5-1 . . CASSLDPLGTIYF TGCGCCAGCAGCTTGGATCCTCTCGGCACCATATATTTT
TRBJ1-1 TRBV18 . . CASSGGAYTEAFF TGTGCCAGCTCAGGAGGGGCTTACACTGAAGCTTTCTTT
TRBJ1-1 TRBV18 TRBD1 . CASSPDRVAEAFF TGTGCCAGCTCACCAGACAGGGTGGCTGAAGCTTTCTTT
TRBJ1-1 TRBV29-1 . . CSVELAFF TGCAGCGTTGAACTAGCTTTCTTT
TRBJ1-1 TRBV7-9 . . CASSSTKTGNRDEAFF TGTGCCAGCAGCTCCACTAAGACCGGAAACAGGGATGAAGCTTTCTTT
TRBJ2-1 TRBV5-1 . . CASTRRTEYNEQFF TGCGCCAGCACGCGGCGGACAGAGTACAATGAGCAGTTCTTC
TRBJ2-2 TRBV5-1 TRBD2 . CASFRDYPNTGELFF TGCGCCAGCTTTCGGGACTACCCCAACACCGGGGAGCTGTTTTTT
TRBJ2-3 TRBV7-3 . . CASSPSMADTQYF TGTGCCAGCAGCCCCAGTATGGCAGATACGCAGTATTTT
TRBJ2-2 TRBV2 TRBD1 once CASSEAGQAVAGELFF TGTGCCAGCAGTGAAGCGGGACAGGCTGTCGCCGGGGAGCTGTTTTTT
TRBJ2-6 TRBV5-1 TRBD1 . CASSLGDRFSGANVLTF TGCGCCAGCAGCTTGGGGGACAGGTTCTCTGGGGCCAACGTCCTGACTTTC
TRBJ1-2 TRBV10-3 TRBD1 . CAISEAGGYGYTF TGTGCCATCAGTGAGGCAGGGGGCTATGGCTACACCTTC
TRBJ1-2 TRBV6-5 . . CASSNRDKTYGYTF TGTGCCAGCAGTAACAGGGACAAAACTTATGGCTACACCTTC
TRBJ2-3 TRBV7-3 . . CASSRGTDTQYF TGTGCCAGCAGCCGGGGGACAGATACGCAGTATTTT
TRBJ2-5 TRBV5-1 . . CASSLGRRETQYF TGCGCCAGCAGCTTGGGAAGGAGAGAGACCCAGTACTTC
TRBJ2-4 TRBV5-4 . once CASSLSAKVHIQYF TGTGCCAGCAGCTTGTCGGCTAAGGTACACATTCAGTACTTC
TRBJ1-1 TRBV18 . few CASSPDSEMGEAFF TGTGCCAGCTCACCAGACAGCGAGATGGGTGAAGCTTTCTTT